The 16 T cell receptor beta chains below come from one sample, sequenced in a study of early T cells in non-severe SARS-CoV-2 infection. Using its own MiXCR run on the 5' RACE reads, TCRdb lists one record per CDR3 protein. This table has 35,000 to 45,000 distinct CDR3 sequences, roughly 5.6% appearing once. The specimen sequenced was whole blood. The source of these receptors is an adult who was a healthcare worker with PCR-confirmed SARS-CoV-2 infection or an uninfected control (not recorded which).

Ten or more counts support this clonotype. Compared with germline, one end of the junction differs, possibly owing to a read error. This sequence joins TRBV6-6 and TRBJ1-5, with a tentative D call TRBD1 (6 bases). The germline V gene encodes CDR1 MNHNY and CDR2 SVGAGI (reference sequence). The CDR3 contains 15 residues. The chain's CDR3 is CASILQGMDNQPQHF. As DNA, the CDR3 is TGCGCCAGCATTCTCCAGGGGATGGACAATCAGCCCCAGCATTTT.

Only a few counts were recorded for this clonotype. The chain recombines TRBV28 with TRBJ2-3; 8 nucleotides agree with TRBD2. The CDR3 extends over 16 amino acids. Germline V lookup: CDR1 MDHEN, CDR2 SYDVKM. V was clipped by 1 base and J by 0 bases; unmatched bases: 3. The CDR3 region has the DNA TGTGCCAGCAGTTTATTTTCTAGCGGGAGCACAGATACGCAGTATTTT. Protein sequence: CASSLFSSGSTDTQYF.

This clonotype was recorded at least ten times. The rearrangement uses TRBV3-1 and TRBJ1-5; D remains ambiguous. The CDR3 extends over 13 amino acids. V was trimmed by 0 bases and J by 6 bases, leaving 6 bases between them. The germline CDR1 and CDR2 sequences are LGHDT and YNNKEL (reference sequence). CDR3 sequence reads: CASSQERTQPQHF. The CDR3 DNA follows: TGTGCCAGCAGCCAAGAGCGTACTCAGCCCCAGCATTTT.

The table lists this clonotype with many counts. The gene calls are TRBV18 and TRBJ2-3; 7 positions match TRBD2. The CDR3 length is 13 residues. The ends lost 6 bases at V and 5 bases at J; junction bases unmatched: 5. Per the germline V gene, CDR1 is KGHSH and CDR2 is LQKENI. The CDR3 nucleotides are TGTGCCAGCTCCCAGCGGGACGAAGATACGCAGTATTTT. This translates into CASSQRDEDTQYF.

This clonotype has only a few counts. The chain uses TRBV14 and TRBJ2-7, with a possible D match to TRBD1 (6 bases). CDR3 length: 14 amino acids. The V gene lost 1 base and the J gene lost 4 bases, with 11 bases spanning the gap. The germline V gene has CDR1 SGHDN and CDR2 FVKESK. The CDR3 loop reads CASSQGLQGYEQYF. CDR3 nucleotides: TGTGCCAGCAGCCAAGGCTTACAGGGTTACGAGCAGTACTTC.

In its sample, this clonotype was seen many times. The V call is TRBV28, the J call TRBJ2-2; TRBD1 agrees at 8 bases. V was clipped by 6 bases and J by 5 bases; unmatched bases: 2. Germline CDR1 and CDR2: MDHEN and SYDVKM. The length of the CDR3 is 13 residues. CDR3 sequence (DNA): TGTGCCAGCAGACAGGGGGGTACCGGGGAGCTGTTTTTT. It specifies CASRQGGTGELFF.

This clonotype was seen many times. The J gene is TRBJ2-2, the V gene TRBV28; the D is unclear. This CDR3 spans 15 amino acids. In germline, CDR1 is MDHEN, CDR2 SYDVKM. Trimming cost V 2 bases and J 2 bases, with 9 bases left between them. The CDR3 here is CASSLGRFNTGELFF. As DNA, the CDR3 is TGTGCCAGCAGTTTAGGGCGGTTTAACACCGGGGAGCTGTTTTTT.

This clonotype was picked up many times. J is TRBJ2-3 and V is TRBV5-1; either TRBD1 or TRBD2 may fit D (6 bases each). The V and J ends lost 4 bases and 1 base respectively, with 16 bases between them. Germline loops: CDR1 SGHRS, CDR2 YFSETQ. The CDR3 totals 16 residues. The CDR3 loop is CASSLPGAQGTDTQYF. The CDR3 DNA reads TGCGCCAGCAGCCTTCCGGGGGCGCAGGGCACAGATACGCAGTATTTT.

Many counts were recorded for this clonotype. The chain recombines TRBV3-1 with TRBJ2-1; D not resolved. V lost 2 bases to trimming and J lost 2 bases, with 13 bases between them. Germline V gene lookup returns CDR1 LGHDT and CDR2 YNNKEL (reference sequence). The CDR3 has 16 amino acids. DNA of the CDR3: TGTGCCAGCAGCCAAAGGGTGGCCCCAACCTACAATGAGCAGTTCTTC. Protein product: CASSQRVAPTYNEQFF.

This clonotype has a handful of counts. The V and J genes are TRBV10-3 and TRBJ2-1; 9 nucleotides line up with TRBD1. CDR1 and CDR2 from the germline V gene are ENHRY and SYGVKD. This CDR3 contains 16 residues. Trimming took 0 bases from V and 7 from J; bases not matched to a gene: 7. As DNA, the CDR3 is TGTGCCATCAGTGAGTCTCACCCCGGGACAGGGAATGAGCAGTTCTTC. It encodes CAISESHPGTGNEQFF.

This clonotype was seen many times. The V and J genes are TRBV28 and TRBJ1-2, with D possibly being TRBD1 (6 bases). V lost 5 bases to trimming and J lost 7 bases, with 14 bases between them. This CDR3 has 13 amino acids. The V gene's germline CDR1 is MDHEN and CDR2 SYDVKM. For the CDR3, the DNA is TGTGCCAGCAGTAACAGGGTACTGGTTGGCTACACCTTC. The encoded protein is CASSNRVLVGYTF.

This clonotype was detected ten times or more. The CDR3 spells CASSFFSGRDTQYF. The CDR3 DNA sequence: TGTGCCAGCAGCTTTTTTAGCGGGCGAGATACGCAGTATTTT. The chain is built from TRBV5-8 and TRBJ2-3, with TRBD2 identical over 7 bases. This CDR3 region has 14 residues. Germline lookup yields CDR1 SGHTS and CDR2 YDEGEE. The V gene end was trimmed by 2 bases and the J gene end by 5 bases; junction bases not matched to a gene: 5.

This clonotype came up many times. The CDR3 spells CASSSQGAQDTQYF. The CDR3 nucleotides read TGTGCCAGCAGCTCTCAGGGGGCTCAAGATACGCAGTATTTT. This chain joins TRBV7-9 and TRBJ2-3; 8 bases align to TRBD1. This CDR3 contains 14 residues. Unmatched junction bases numbered 5, after V lost 4 bases and J lost 5 bases. The germline V gene has CDR1 SEHNR and CDR2 FQNEAQ (reference sequence).

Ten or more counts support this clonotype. CDR3 sequence (DNA): TGTGCCAGCTCAGGAAGTCTCCCTGGAACAGATACGCAGTATTTT. As protein: CASSGSLPGTDTQYF. The chain employs TRBV18 and TRBJ2-3, with unresolved D. The CDR3 sequence is 15 residues long. Germline V gene sequence: CDR1 KGHSH, CDR2 LQKENI. The V gene lost 5 bases and the J gene lost 3 bases, with 15 bases spanning the gap.

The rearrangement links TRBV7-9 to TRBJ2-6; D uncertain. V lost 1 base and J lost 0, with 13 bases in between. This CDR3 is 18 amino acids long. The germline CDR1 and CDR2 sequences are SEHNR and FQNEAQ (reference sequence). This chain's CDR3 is CASSLGARKSSGANVLTF. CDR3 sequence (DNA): TGTGCCAGCAGCTTAGGTGCCAGGAAAAGCTCTGGGGCCAACGTCCTGACTTTC. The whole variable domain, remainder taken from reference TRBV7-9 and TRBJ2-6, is DTGVSQNPRHKITKRGQNVTFRCDPISEHNRLYWYRQTLGQGPEFLTYFQNEAQLEKSRLLSDRFSAERPKGSFSTLEIQRTEQGDSAMYLCASSLGARKSSGANVLTFGAGSRLTVL.

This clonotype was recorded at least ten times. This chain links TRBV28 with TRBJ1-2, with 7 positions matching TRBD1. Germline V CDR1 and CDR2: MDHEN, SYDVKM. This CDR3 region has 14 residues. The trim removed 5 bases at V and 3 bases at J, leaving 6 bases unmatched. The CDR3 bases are TGTGCCAGCAGTCCTTCAACAGGGGACTATGGCTACACCTTC. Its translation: CASSPSTGDYGYTF.